This TCR beta chain was identified during a study of Graves' ophthalmopathy and Graves' hyperthyroidism. Findings and caveats of the study: The majority of expanded thyroid clonotypes above 0.001 frequency also occurred in blood.

This clonotype was recorded a few times. Antigen unknown. This CDR3 comprises 14 residues. V lost 6 bases, J lost 6 bases, and 9 bases stayed unmatched. Per the germline V gene, CDR1 is SEHNR and CDR2 is FQNEAQ (reference sequence). Amplifying from RNA transcripts, the study obtained TCR beta CDR3 regions. An initial RT-PCR round employing HTBI primers preceded a second-round multiplex PCR. TCRdb redid the calling of the multiplex PCR reads with MiXCR, one entry per CDR3 protein. The sample yields over 650,000 distinct CDR3 sequences, roughly two fifths seen once. This TCR derives from an adult man with Graves' ophthalmopathy. Sequenced: peripheral blood. V gene TRBV7-9 combines with J gene TRBJ2-7; 9 positions match TRBD1. This CDR3 reads CASSKQGALSEQYF. CDR3 coding DNA: TGTGCCAGCAGTAAACAGGGGGCGCTGAGCGAGCAGTACTTC.